The rows below give T cell receptor beta chains drawn from one sample of a study of T cells in Graves' hyperthyroidism and ophthalmopathy. MiXCR was run by TCRdb on the multiplex PCR reads, yielding one entry per CDR3 protein. The data show 550,000 to 800,000 distinct CDR3 sequences, roughly 17% seen once. Sequencing was performed on blood. Receptors originate from a man aged 50 or older with Graves' hyperthyroidism. The CDR3 runs from the conserved cysteine through the conserved F or W. Fields, in order: D gene, J gene, clone size, V gene, CDR3 DNA, CDR3 protein. A D gene is named only where the DNA matches it firmly. Size is stated for part of the rows, as once, few or many counts, or as a class when the clone is expanded.

.,TRBJ1-2,few,TRBV19,TGTGCCAGTAGTATGACGGGTTCGGGCGGCTACACCTTC,CASSMTGSGGYTF
.,TRBJ1-2,many,TRBV7-9,TGTGCCAGCACTTTGGGGGCAGGAGGCTACACCTTC,CASTLGAGGYTF
.,TRBJ2-7,few,TRBV9,TGTGCCAGCAGCGCAGAGCCTGCGGGAAAACTCCCCTACGAGCAGTACTTC,CASSAEPAGKLPYEQYF
.,TRBJ2-1,.,TRBV7-6,TGTGCCAGCAGCTTAGCTCGCTTGTGGGGCTCCAATGAGCAGTTCTTC,CASSLARLWGSNEQFF
.,TRBJ1-1,few,TRBV5-1,TGCGCCAGCAGCTTGGCAGCGGGCATTCCTGAAGCTTTCTTT,CASSLAAGIPEAFF
.,TRBJ2-4,few,TRBV10-1,TGCGCCAGCAGTGAGCCTGCGGGATCCGGGATGGGCAAAAACATTCAGTACTTC,CASSEPAGSGMGKNIQYF
TRBD2,TRBJ2-2,few,TRBV19,TGTGCCAGTAGTTGGGGTCGGGGACTAGCGGTAACCGGGGAGCTGTTTTTT,CASSWGRGLAVTGELFF
TRBD2,TRBJ2-1,.,TRBV19,TGTGCCAGTAGTATAGCGGGAGGGCTCGATGAGCAGTTCTTC,CASSIAGGLDEQFF
.,TRBJ2-6,many,TRBV12-3/TRBV12-4,TGTGCCAGCAGTTTCGAGGGCTCTGGGGCCAACGTCCTGACTTTC,CASSFEGSGANVLTF
.,TRBJ2-5,many,TRBV20-1,TGCAGTGCTAGAGATCGTATCAGAAAAGAGACCCAGTACTTC,CSARDRIRKETQYF
.,TRBJ2-1,.,TRBV28,TGTGCCAGCAGTCCGGACCAGAGACAGTACAATGAGCAGTTCTTC,CASSPDQRQYNEQFF
TRBD2,TRBJ2-5,few,TRBV7-2,TGTGCCAGCAGCTTACTTCCTAGCGGGAGCAAGACCCAGTACTTC,CASSLLPSGSKTQYF
TRBD1,TRBJ2-7,.,TRBV6-8,TGTGCCAGCAGAGCCAGACAGGGTAGAGTCCACGAGCAGTACTTC,CASRARQGRVHEQYF
.,TRBJ2-7,few,TRBV3-1,TGTGCCAGCAGCCAACCGACTCCCGCCGGCGAGCAGTACTTC,CASSQPTPAGEQYF
TRBD2,TRBJ2-1,.,TRBV3-1,TGTGCCAGCAGCCATCTAGCGGTCTACAATGAGCAGTTCTTC,CASSHLAVYNEQFF
.,TRBJ2-1,many,TRBV2,TGTGCCACCCGACAGATTCTTTACAATGAGCAGTTCTTC,CATRQILYNEQFF
.,TRBJ2-1,many,TRBV24-1,TGTGCCACCGGGTCCTCTTGGGATGAGCAGTTCTTC,CATGSSWDEQFF
.,TRBJ1-1,.,TRBV3-1,TGTGCCAGCAGCCACCGACAGCGGAACACTGAAGCTTTCTTT,CASSHRQRNTEAFF
TRBD2,TRBJ2-3,.,TRBV29-1,TGCAGCGTTGAACTAGCGGGACCTGAGGGGACAGATACGCAGTATTTT,CSVELAGPEGTDTQYF
.,TRBJ2-2,.,TRBV27,TGTGCCAGCAGTACCTCGGGGGCCGGGGAGCTGTTTTTT,CASSTSGAGELFF